This TCR beta chain was documented in a study of T cell responses to AZD1222 COVID-19 vaccine. A remark on this clone: The antigen remains unidentified.

This table comes from immunoSEQ multiplex PCR, and its TCRdb copy is limited to in-frame clones, with some not included. This table holds 150,000 or so clones, around 94% found once. Study-level results: Every sample of the repertoires postdated the peak T cell response. A mostly white British donor set with more females was recruited, and clonal diversity was possibly underestimated. Vaccine-associated CD4 TCRs ranged over spike, dominating at 160-218 and 743-854.

V lost 5 bases and J 2 bases, leaving 16 bases between the germline ends. Per germline, CDR1 LNHDA and CDR2 SQIVND (reference sequence). The CDR3 is 16 amino acids. This TCR derives from an adult who received the AZD1222 COVID-19 vaccine. The specimen comprised peripheral blood, sampled 28 days after the second AZD1222 dose. The chain couples TRBV19 to TRBJ2-1; D perhaps matches TRBD1 (5 bases). The CDR3 nucleotides are TGTGCCAGTAGTTCCCTCAGGGTATACACCTACAATGAGCAGTTCTTC. Translating it yields CASSSLRVYTYNEQFF.